Below are 5 T cell receptor beta chains sequenced from a single sample in a study of CD4 T cells in relation to SARS-CoV-2 and coronaviruses. These TCRs' antigens remain unknown. The protocol was immunoSEQ multiplex PCR, while the TCRdb copy is restricted to in-frame clones and leaves out a portion. The sample consists of about 38,000 clones, around 77% of them appearing once. Source material: memory CD4+ T cells from PBMCs, cultured in vitro. All receptors derive from an adult with COVID-19.

In nucleotides, the CDR3 is TGTGCCAGCAGTTTTGTAACAGGGGGCGCGAAGGGCAATCAGCCCCAGCATTTT. Protein sequence: CASSFVTGGAKGNQPQHF. This chain links TRBV28 with TRBJ1-5, with 9 nucleotides matching TRBD1. The CDR3 contains 18 residues. The germline V gene encodes CDR1 MDHEN and CDR2 SYDVKM. V was clipped by 3 bases and J by 2 bases; unmatched bases: 11.

The chain couples TRBV2 to TRBJ2-1; TRBD2 agrees at 10 bases. The CDR3 sequence is 16 residues long. V shed 1 base and J 6 bases; nucleotides not matched to a gene: 6. Germline V CDR1 and CDR2: SNHLY, FYNNEI. The CDR3 DNA sequence: TGTGCCAGCAGTGAAGGGGTGGTAGCGGGAGGCAATGAGCAGTTCTTC. Translating it yields CASSEGVVAGGNEQFF.

This clone was seen a few times. The chain recombines TRBV19 with TRBJ2-7; the D gene could be TRBD1 or TRBD2 (5 bases each). With 3 bases removed from V and 6 bases from J, the gap between germline ends came to 9 bases. Germline CDR1 reads LNHDA; CDR2 reads SQIVND (reference sequence). The CDR3 is 12 amino acids. The CDR3 is CASSIWGSEQYF. CDR3 sequence (DNA): TGTGCCAGTAGTATTTGGGGGAGCGAGCAGTACTTC.

The chain has TRBV5-1 and TRBJ2-7; D could derive from TRBD1 or TRBD2 (5 bases each). Germline V CDR1 and CDR2: SGHRS, YFSETQ. Trimming removed 4 bases at V and 3 bases at J, with 17 bases between. The CDR3 spans 15 residues. CDR3 amino acids: CASSGPGTANYEQYF. The DNA for the CDR3 is TGCGCCAGCAGCGGCCCCGGGACGGCAAACTACGAGCAGTACTTC.

The chain is built from TRBV7-3 and TRBJ2-1; TRBD2 matches at 14 bases. Germline assignment: CDR1 SGHTA and CDR2 FQGTGA. The junction had 5 bases not matched to a gene; V was cut back by 6 bases and J by 7 bases. The CDR3 loop spans 15 amino acids. The CDR3 is CASSQRLAGGNEQFF. As DNA, the CDR3 is TGTGCCAGCAGTCAAAGACTAGCGGGGGGGAATGAGCAGTTCTTC.